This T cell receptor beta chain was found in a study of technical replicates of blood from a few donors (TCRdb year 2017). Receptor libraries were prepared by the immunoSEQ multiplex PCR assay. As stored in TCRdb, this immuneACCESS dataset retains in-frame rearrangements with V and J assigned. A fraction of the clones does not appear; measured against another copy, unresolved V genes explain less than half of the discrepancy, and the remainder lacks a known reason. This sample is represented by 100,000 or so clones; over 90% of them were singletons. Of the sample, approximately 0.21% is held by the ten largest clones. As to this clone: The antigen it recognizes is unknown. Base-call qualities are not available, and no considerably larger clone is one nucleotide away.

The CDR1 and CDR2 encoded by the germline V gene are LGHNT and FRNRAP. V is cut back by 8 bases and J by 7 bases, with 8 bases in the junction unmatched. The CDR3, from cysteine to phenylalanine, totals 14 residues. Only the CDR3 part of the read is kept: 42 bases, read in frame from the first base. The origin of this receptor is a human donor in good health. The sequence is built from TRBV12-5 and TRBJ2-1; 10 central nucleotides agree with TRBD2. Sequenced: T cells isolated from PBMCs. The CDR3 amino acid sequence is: CASSNSGGANEQFF. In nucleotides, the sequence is TGTGCTAGTTCCAACAGCGGGGGGGCTAATGAGCAGTTCTTC.